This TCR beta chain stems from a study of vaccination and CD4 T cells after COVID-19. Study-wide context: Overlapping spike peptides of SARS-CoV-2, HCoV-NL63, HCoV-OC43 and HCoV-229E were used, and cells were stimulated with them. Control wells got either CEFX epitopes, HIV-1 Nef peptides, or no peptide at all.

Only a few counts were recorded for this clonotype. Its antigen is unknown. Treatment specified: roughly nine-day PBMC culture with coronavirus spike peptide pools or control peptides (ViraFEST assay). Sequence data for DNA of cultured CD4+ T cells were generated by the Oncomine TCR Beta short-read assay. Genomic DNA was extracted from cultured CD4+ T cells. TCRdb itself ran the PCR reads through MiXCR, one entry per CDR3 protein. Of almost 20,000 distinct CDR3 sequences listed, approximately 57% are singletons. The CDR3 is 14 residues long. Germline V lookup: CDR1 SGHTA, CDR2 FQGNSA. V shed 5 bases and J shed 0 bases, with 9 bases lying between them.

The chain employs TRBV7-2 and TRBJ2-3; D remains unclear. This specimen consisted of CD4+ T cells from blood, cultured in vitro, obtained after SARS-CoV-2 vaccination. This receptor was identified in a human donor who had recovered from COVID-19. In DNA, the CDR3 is TGTGCCAGCAGCCTCTCTCGGAGCACAGATACGCAGTATTTT. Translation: CASSLSRSTDTQYF.